This T cell receptor beta chain originates from a study of T cells after yellow fever vaccination. The wider study: Some fractions had low cell numbers, and these were prepared with SMART-Seq v4 Ultra Low Input.

In this sample, this clonotype turned up many times. Its antigen remains unidentified. TCRdb ran MiXCR on the 5' RACE reads and lists one entry per CDR3 protein. Of hundreds of thousands of distinct CDR3 sequences listed, about 4% are singletons. Findings and caveats of the study: The bulk population could contribute abundant contaminating clonotypes to FACS-sorted repertoires. After the booster, about 95% of CD4 and about 90% of CD8 primary-response clones were re-detected.

The TCR originated in a young man who received the YFV17D yellow fever vaccine. Sequenced here: PBMCs, sampled 5 days after the yellow fever booster vaccination.

The chain's CDR3 is CASTPSTRGRRRYF. The CDR3 coding sequence is TGTGCCAGCACACCTTCGACAAGGGGCCGACGCCGATACTTC. The J gene is TRBJ2-7, the V gene TRBV6-2 or TRBV6-3; TRBD1 is a possible D gene (5 bases). Germline loops: CDR1 MNHEY, CDR2 SVGEGT. The CDR3 spans 14 residues. Between the trimmed V and J ends, which lost 7 bases and 13 bases, there was a span of 26 bases.